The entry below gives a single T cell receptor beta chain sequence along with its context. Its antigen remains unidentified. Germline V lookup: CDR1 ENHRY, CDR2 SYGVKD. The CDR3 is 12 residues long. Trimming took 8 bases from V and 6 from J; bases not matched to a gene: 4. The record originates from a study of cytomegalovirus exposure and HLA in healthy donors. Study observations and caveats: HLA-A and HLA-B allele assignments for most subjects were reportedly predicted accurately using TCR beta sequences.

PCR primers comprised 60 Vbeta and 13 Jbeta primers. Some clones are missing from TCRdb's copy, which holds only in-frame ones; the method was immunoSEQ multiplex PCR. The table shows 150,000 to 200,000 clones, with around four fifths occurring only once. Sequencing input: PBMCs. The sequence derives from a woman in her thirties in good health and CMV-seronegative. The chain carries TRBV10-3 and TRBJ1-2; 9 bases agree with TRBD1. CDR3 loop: CAIFDRGDGYTF. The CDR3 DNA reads TGTGCCATCTTCGACAGGGGGGATGGCTACACCTTC.